A selection of T cell receptor beta chains follows, all from one sample in a study of T cells in Graves' hyperthyroidism and ophthalmopathy. Using its own MiXCR run on the multiplex PCR reads, TCRdb lists one record per CDR3 protein. The sample contains hundreds of thousands of distinct CDR3 sequences, around 14% of which appear only once. Material: blood. The receptor set was obtained from a woman aged 18 to 35 with Graves' hyperthyroidism. Both conserved end residues are part of each CDR3. D genes are given only for firm matches. A clone size is listed for some rows: how often the clone was seen (once, few, many), or a class if it is expanded.

d_call j_call clone_size v_call cdr3_nt cdr3_aa
TRBD2 TRBJ2-2 NA TRBV10-3 TGTGCCATCAGTTTCCAGACTAGCGAGAACACCGGGGAGCTGTTTTTT CAISFQTSENTGELFF
TRBD1 TRBJ1-1 NA TRBV25-1 TGTGCCAGCAGTGACTTTACAGGGGCGATGAACACTGAAGCTTTCTTT CASSDFTGAMNTEAFF
NA TRBJ1-5 many TRBV15 TGTGCCACCAGCAGGGACTCACTCCCTGTAGGCAATCAGCCCCAGCATTTT CATSRDSLPVGNQPQHF
TRBD1 TRBJ2-5 NA TRBV20-1 TGCAGTGCTAGGAACAGGGGGAGCGAAGAGACCCAGTACTTC CSARNRGSEETQYF
NA TRBJ1-4 many TRBV15 TGTGCCACCTCACTGGATGAAAAACTGTTTTTT CATSLDEKLFF
NA TRBJ2-7 many TRBV7-8 TGTGCCAGCAGCCGCGATCCCCTCTACGAGCAGTACTTC CASSRDPLYEQYF
NA TRBJ1-2 many TRBV28 TGTGCCAGCATCGGGGGGCACGATATCTATGGCTACACCTTC CASIGGHDIYGYTF
NA TRBJ1-4 NA TRBV19 TGTGCCAGTAGTATAGCTGGGGGCGCGGAAAAACTGTTTTTT CASSIAGGAEKLFF
NA TRBJ1-2 many TRBV2 TGTGCCAGCAGTACCGGGACCATCTATGGCTACACCTTC CASSTGTIYGYTF
NA TRBJ2-7 few TRBV29-1 TGCAGCGTTGGTTGGGTTAAGGTCTGCTTC CSVGWVKVCF
NA TRBJ1-2 many TRBV30 TGTGCCTGGAGTGCTGGGGGCGAAGGCTACACCTTC CAWSAGGEGYTF
NA TRBJ2-3 many TRBV7-8 TGTGCCAGCAGTTTTCTTGAAGATACGCAGTATTTT CASSFLEDTQYF
TRBD2 TRBJ2-5 NA TRBV5-4 TGTGCCAGCAGCCGAAAAGGGACTAGCGGGGGGCCGGAGACCCAGTACTTC CASSRKGTSGGPETQYF
NA TRBJ1-3 NA TRBV10-3 TGTGCCATCAGTGAGTCGATTCGAAGGGTAGCGGCTGGAAACACCATATATTTT CAISESIRRVAAGNTIYF
NA TRBJ2-7 NA TRBV19 TGTGCCACCCGACTAGGGAATGAGCAGTACTTC CATRLGNEQYF
TRBD2 TRBJ2-1 many TRBV18 TGTGCCAGCTCACCTAGGGGACTAGCGGGCAGCTCCTACAATGAGCAGTTCTTC CASSPRGLAGSSYNEQFF
NA TRBJ1-4 many TRBV12-3/TRBV12-4 TGTGCCAGCAGTTCACGGGGTACTAATGAAAAACTGTTTTTT CASSSRGTNEKLFF
TRBD2 TRBJ2-7 many TRBV27 TGTGCAAGCGGGACCAGCTCCTACGAGCAGTACTTC CASGTSSYEQYF
NA TRBJ1-6 NA TRBV18 TGTGCCAGCTCCTTAGGGAGGGCCCGCAATTCACCCCTCCACTTT CASSLGRARNSPLHF
NA TRBJ2-7 NA TRBV6-2/TRBV6-3 TGTGCCAGCGGTGACATATCCTACGAGCAGTACTTC CASGDISYEQYF
TRBD2 TRBJ2-5 many TRBV7-2 TGTGCCAGCAGCTCCCGAGGCGGGACTAGCCTTGGGACCCAGTACTTC CASSSRGGTSLGTQYF
TRBD2 TRBJ2-1 NA TRBV11-2 TGTGCCAGCAGCTCTGACTTAGCGGGAGGTCCCTACAATGAGCAGTTCTTC CASSSDLAGGPYNEQFF
TRBD1 TRBJ2-2 NA TRBV7-9 TGTGCCAGCAGCGGACAGGGATGGACCGGGGAGCTGTTTTTT CASSGQGWTGELFF
NA TRBJ2-5 NA TRBV9 TGTGCCAGCAGCCCCCGGGGCGGACAAGAGACCCAGTACTTC CASSPRGGQETQYF
TRBD2 TRBJ2-1 many TRBV28 TGTGCCAGCAGTTTTTTTAGCGGGGTTTACAATGAGCAGTTCTTC CASSFFSGVYNEQFF
NA TRBJ2-7 NA TRBV29-1 TGCAGCGTTGAAGGGCAGATCGAGACAGGATCCTACGAGCAGTACTTC CSVEGQIETGSYEQYF
TRBD2 TRBJ2-3 NA TRBV13 TGTGCCAGCAGCGGGAGGACTAGCGGGGGCACAGATACGCAGTATTTT CASSGRTSGGTDTQYF
NA TRBJ2-7 many TRBV2 TGTGCCAGCAGCCCTTCTAGCGTCTCCTACGAGCAGTACTTC CASSPSSVSYEQYF
NA TRBJ1-1 many TRBV5-1 TGCGCCAGCAGCTTGGAAAGTACAGGATACACTGAAGCTTTCTTT CASSLESTGYTEAFF
NA TRBJ1-5 NA TRBV6-2/TRBV6-3 TGTGCCAGCAGTTACTTTGGTCAGCCCCAGCATTTT CASSYFGQPQHF
TRBD2 TRBJ2-5 many TRBV28 TGTGCCAGCAGTCTAAGGACTAGCCCCTTGAGTCGAGAGACCCAGTACTTC CASSLRTSPLSRETQYF
NA TRBJ1-5 NA TRBV5-6 TGTGCCAGCAGCTCGAGGGGGTATTTCGGCAATCAGCCCCAGCATTTT CASSSRGYFGNQPQHF
TRBD2 TRBJ2-5 many TRBV6-2/TRBV6-3 TGTGCCAGCAGTTACTCGGCTAGCGGGGATCAAGAGACCCAGTACTTC CASSYSASGDQETQYF
NA TRBJ2-7 NA TRBV7-8 TGTGCCAGCAGCTTAGTAGGGGAAGTGTACGAGCAGTACTTC CASSLVGEVYEQYF
NA TRBJ2-7 many TRBV20-1 TGCAGTGCTAGAGTTTCCGGGACCGCCAACTACGAGCAGTACTTC CSARVSGTANYEQYF
NA TRBJ2-5 many TRBV5-6 TGTGCCAGCAGCTTCCCCCTGGGACAAACGGAGACCCAGTACTTC CASSFPLGQTETQYF
NA TRBJ1-1 many TRBV4-3 TGCGCCAGCAGCCAAGATCGCGGACAGAGGGCTTTCTTT CASSQDRGQRAFF
TRBD2 TRBJ2-1 many TRBV7-2 TGTGCCAGCAGCTTATGGCGGGAGGGTTGGAATGAGCAGTTCTTC CASSLWREGWNEQFF
NA TRBJ1-3 many TRBV28 TGTGCCAGCAGAGAGACAGCTCACGGAAACACCATATATTTT CASRETAHGNTIYF
NA TRBJ2-5 many TRBV18 TGTGCCAGCTCACCACGTCGGACGCCTCAAGAGACCCAGTACTTC CASSPRRTPQETQYF
NA TRBJ2-3 few TRBV27 TGTGCCAGCAGTCCTTTGTTATACCTGAGCACAGATACGCAGTATTTT CASSPLLYLSTDTQYF
TRBD2 TRBJ2-5 many TRBV20-1 TGCAGTGCTACCCGAAACCCAAGCGGGAGGGCCGCGGAGACCCAGTACTTC CSATRNPSGRAAETQYF
NA TRBJ2-5 many TRBV20-1 TGCAGTGCTAGAGATGCCCAGGATCCCCTCCCCGAGACCCAGTACTTC CSARDAQDPLPETQYF
NA TRBJ1-1 many TRBV28 TGTGCCAGCAGTCTTTGGGGGACAAGGAACACTGAAGCTTTCTTT CASSLWGTRNTEAFF
NA TRBJ1-6 once TRBV11-2 TGTGCCAGCAGCCAGCAATCACCCCTCCACTTT CASSQQSPLHF
NA TRBJ1-2 NA TRBV19 TGTGCCAGTAGTCCCCGTTTGGGAGATTCTGGGGGCTACACCTTC CASSPRLGDSGGYTF
NA TRBJ2-1 few TRBV9 TGTGCCAGCAGCGACCGACATAGCTCCTACAATGAGCAGTTCTTC CASSDRHSSYNEQFF
NA TRBJ2-5 few TRBV6-1 TGTGCCAGCCCCAGGCTAGCCGGTGCGAGTATGGAGACCCAGTACTTC CASPRLAGASMETQYF
NA TRBJ1-1 many TRBV9 TGTGCCAGCAGCGTGTGGGTTAACACTGAAGCTTTCTTT CASSVWVNTEAFF
NA TRBJ1-6 many TRBV2 TGTGCCAGCAATAGCAGGGTGAATTCACCCCTCCACTTT CASNSRVNSPLHF
NA TRBJ1-1 NA TRBV18 TGTGCCAGCTCAACTGGACAGCCGAACCTATACACTGAAGCTTTCTTT CASSTGQPNLYTEAFF
TRBD2 TRBJ2-5 NA TRBV11-3 TGTGCCAGCAGCCTGACTAGCGGGGCTCATTCCCAAGAGACCCAGTACTTC CASSLTSGAHSQETQYF
TRBD2 TRBJ2-7 many TRBV6-1 TGTGCCAGCAGCCCTCCGTTTAGGACTAGCGGGAGGGCTTTTTCCTACGAGCAGTACTTC CASSPPFRTSGRAFSYEQYF